The clone carrying this T cell receptor (beta chain) was seen at least ten times. This sample is part of a study of T cells in Graves' hyperthyroidism and ophthalmopathy. Study summary: Staff took peripheral blood when the initial diagnosis was made, before any treatment began.

TCR beta CDR3 region amplification was performed from RNA transcripts. The HTBI primer set was used in a first-round RT-PCR of the TCR CDR3. TCRdb processed the multiplex PCR reads anew with MiXCR; each CDR3 protein has one entry. The sample records around 400,000 distinct CDR3 sequences, 25% being singletons. Trimming left V 2 bases short and J 5 bases short, with 3 bases between. Germline lookup yields CDR1 MNHEY and CDR2 SVGEGT. There are 11 residues in the CDR3. The chain recombines TRBV6-2 or TRBV6-3 with TRBJ2-5, with unresolved D. Sample: blood. The receptor's source is a middle-aged man with Graves' hyperthyroidism. CDR3 sequence: CASSYVETQYF. As DNA, the CDR3 is TGTGCCAGCAGTTACGTGGAGACCCAGTACTTC.